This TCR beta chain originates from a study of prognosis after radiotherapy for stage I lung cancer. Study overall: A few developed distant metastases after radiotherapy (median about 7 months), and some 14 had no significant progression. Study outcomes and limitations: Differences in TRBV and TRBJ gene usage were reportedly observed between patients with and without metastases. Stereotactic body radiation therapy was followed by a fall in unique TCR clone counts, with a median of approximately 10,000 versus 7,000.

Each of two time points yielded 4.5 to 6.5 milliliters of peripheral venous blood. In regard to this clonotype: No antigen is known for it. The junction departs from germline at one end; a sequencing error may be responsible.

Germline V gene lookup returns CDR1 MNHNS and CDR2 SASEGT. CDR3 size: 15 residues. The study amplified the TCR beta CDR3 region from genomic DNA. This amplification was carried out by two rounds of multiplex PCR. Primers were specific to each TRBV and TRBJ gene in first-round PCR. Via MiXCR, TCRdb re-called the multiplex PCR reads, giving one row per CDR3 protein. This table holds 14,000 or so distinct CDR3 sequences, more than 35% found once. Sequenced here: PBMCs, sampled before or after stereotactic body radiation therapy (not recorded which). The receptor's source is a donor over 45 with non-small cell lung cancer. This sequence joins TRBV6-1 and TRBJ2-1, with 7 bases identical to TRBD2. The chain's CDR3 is CDSTRGDSGYNEQFF. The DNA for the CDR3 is TGTGACAGCACCCGGGGGGATAGCGGTTACAATGAGCAGTTCTTC.